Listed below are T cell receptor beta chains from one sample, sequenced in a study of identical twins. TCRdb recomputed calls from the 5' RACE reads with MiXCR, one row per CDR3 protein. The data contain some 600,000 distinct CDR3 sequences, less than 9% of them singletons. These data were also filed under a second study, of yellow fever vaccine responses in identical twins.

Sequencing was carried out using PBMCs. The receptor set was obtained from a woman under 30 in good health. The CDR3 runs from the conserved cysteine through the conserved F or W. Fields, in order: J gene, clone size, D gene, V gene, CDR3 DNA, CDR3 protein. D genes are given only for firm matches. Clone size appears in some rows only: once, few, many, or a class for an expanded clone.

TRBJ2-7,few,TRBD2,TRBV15,TGTGCCACCAGCAGGGCAAAGGGAGGGTACGAGCAGTACTTC,CATSRAKGGYEQYF
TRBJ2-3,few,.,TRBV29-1,TGCAGCGTTCCGAGGTCGTTTGTATATGGCACAGATACGCAGTATTTT,CSVPRSFVYGTDTQYF
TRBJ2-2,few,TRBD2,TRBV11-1,TGTGCCAGCAGCCCTCTGGGGGGTTGGCGGGAGTCTACCGGGGAGCTGTTTTTT,CASSPLGGWRESTGELFF
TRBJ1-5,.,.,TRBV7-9,TGTGCCAGCAGCGAAACAGGAGCCAATCAGCCCCAGCATTTT,CASSETGANQPQHF
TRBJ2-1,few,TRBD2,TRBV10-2,TGCGCCAGCAATACGATTAGCGGGATTTCGAATGAGCAGTTCTTC,CASNTISGISNEQFF
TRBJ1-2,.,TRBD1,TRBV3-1,TGTGCCACCAGCCGACCGGGACAGGGGAGGTCAAAGGATGGCTACACCTTC,CATSRPGQGRSKDGYTF
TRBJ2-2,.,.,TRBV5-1,.,CASSFLWESNTGELFF
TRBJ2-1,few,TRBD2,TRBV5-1,TGCGCCAGCAGCTTGGAGCGGGGAGAAAATGAGCAGTTCTTC,CASSLERGENEQFF
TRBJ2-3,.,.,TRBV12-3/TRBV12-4,TGTGCCCGCTGTTCAAAGGACTGGTACCGTAGCACAGATACGCAGTATTTT,CARCSKDWYRSTDTQYF
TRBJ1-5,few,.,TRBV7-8,TGTGCCAGCAGCCCCCCGAGCAATCAGCCCCAGCATTTT,CASSPPSNQPQHF
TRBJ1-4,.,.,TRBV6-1,TGTGCCAGCAAAGAAGACCTCGGGGAAACTAATGAAAAACTGTTTTTT,CASKEDLGETNEKLFF
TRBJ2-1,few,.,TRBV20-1,TGCTGTGCTAGTGGGCGGGGACCCCGACTGACCTACAATGAGCAGTTCTTC,CCASGRGPRLTYNEQFF
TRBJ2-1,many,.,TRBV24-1,TGTGCCACCTCACTTCAGGATCGCAATGAGCAGTTCTTC,CATSLQDRNEQFF
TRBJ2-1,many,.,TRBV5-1,TGCGCCAGCAGCTTAGTCGGGGTATCCTACAATGAGCAGTTCTTC,CASSLVGVSYNEQFF
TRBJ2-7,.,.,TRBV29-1,TGCAGCGGCGCCGGTGGGGAAACGCCATCGCTCGAGCAGTACTTC,CSGAGGETPSLEQYF
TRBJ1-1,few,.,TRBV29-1,TGCAGCGTTAGAGAGATGACTGAAGCTTTCTTT,CSVREMTEAFF
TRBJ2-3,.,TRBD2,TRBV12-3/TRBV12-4,TGTGCCAGCAGTCCTACTAGCGGACACACAGATACGCAGTATTTT,CASSPTSGHTDTQYF
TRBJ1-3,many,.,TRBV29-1,TGCAGCGTTAGCGCCAGCTCTGGAAACACCATATATTTT,CSVSASSGNTIYF
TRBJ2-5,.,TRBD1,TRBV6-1,TGTGCCAGCTACGACAGGGGCCGAGGGGAGACCCAGTACTTC,CASYDRGRGETQYF
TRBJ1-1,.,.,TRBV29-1,TGCAGCGTTGCCGGACGGCAGAACACTGAAGCTTTCTTT,CSVAGRQNTEAFF
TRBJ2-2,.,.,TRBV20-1,TGCAGTGCTAGTGGGGGGGCCGGAACCGGGGAGCTGTTTTTT,CSASGGAGTGELFF
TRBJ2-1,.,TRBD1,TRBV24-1,TGTGCCACGGGACAGGGGGCATCGTATGAGCAGTTCTTC,CATGQGASYEQFF
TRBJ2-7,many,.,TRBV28,TGTGCCAGCAGTATTAGTACCTACGAGCAGTACTTC,CASSISTYEQYF
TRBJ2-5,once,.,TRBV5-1,TGCGCCAGCAGCTTGGCGGCGGTCACCCAAGAGACCCAGTACTTC,CASSLAAVTQETQYF
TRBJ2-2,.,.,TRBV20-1,TGCAGTGCTAGTTCCGGGGTTAACACCGGGGAGCTGTTTTTT,CSASSGVNTGELFF
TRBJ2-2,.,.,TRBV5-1,TGCGCCAGCAGCAACCAGGGTCCGAACACCGGGGAGCTGTTTTTT,CASSNQGPNTGELFF
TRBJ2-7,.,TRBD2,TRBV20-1,TGCAGTGCTAGAGATCACCCGGGGGGGGGCGGAGTAGGGGAGCAGTACTTC,CSARDHPGGGGVGEQYF
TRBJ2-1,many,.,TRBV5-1,TGCGCCAGCAGCCCGGGGACCCTATACAATGAGCAGTTCTTC,CASSPGTLYNEQFF
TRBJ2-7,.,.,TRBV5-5,TGTGCCAGCAGCTTGTACGGCACGGCGGGGTTCGGCTCCTACGAGCAGTACTTC,CASSLYGTAGFGSYEQYF
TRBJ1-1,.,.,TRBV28,TGTGCCAGCATCAAAAATGTGAACACTGAAGCTTTCTTT,CASIKNVNTEAFF
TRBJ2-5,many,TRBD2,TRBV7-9,TGTGCCAGCAGCTTGATTTCCGGGACTAGCTGGGGGACCCAGTACTTC,CASSLISGTSWGTQYF
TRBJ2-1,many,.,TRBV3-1,TGTGCCAGCAGCCAAGAAATCGGTGAGGCTAGTATCTACAATGAGCAGTTCTTC,CASSQEIGEASIYNEQFF
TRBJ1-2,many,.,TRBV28,TGTGCCAGCAGTTTAGTGACAGGCGGAAACTATGGCTACACCTTC,CASSLVTGGNYGYTF
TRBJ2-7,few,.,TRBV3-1,TGTGCCAGCAGCCACGGGTTAAAGTCACTTGAGCAGTACTTC,CASSHGLKSLEQYF
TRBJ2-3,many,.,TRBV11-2,TGTGCCAGCAGCCTTGGGGGCGGGTATACGCAGTATTTT,CASSLGGGYTQYF
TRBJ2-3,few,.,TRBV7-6,TGTGCCAGCAGCTTAGCGGCGGTAGCGATAGGATATACGCAGTATTTT,CASSLAAVAIGYTQYF
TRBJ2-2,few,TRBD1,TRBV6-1,TGTGCCAGCAGTACCAACAGGGGTAACACCGGGGAGCTGTTTTTT,CASSTNRGNTGELFF
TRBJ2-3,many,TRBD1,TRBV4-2,TGTGCCAGCAGCTATCGGGACAGGGATGGTATAGATACGCAGTATTTT,CASSYRDRDGIDTQYF
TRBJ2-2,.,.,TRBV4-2,TGTGCCAGCAGCCCTCCCGGCGCAGGGGCGGTCACCGGGGAGCTGTTTTTT,CASSPPGAGAVTGELFF
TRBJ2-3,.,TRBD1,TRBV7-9,TGTGCCAGCAGAAAACCCCCGGGACAGGGTGGCGATACGCAGTATTTT,CASRKPPGQGGDTQYF
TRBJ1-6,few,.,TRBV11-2,TGTGCCAGCAGCTTAAAGGCGTCAGATTATTCACCCCTCCACTTT,CASSLKASDYSPLHF
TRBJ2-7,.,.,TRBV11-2,TGTGCCAGCAGCTTAGATCGCAGGGCCTACGAGCAGTACTTC,CASSLDRRAYEQYF
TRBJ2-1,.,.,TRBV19,TGTGCCAGTAGTATGAGGGGAAGCTCCTACAATGAGCAGTTCTTC,CASSMRGSSYNEQFF
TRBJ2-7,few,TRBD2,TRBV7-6,TGTGCCAGCAGCTTAGGACTAGCGGGAGGGGCAGGCTACGAGCAGTACTTC,CASSLGLAGGAGYEQYF
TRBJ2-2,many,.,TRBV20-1,TGCAGTGCTAGGGAGGTTCCCGGGGAGCTGTTTTTT,CSAREVPGELFF
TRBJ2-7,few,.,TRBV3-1,TGTGCCACGACGGGGGTACGCGAGCAGTACTTC,CATTGVREQYF
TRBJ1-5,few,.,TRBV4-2,TGTGCCAGCAGCCAAACCGCGGGGAGCTCGCATAGCAATCAGCCCCAGCATTTT,CASSQTAGSSHSNQPQHF
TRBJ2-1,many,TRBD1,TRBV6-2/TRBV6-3,TGTGCCAGCAGTCCTACATACAGGGGCTCCTACAATGAGCAGTTCTTC,CASSPTYRGSYNEQFF